The 6 T cell receptor beta chains reported below all come from one sample, sequenced in a study of radiotherapy plus CTLA-4 blockade in lung cancer. The data were produced by immunoSEQ multiplex PCR, yet TCRdb's version contains in-frame clones alone and is incomplete. The repertoire holds around 80,000 clones, 84% seen once, with about 0.79% in the top ten. Sequences were derived from peripheral blood, sampled from a patient treated with radiotherapy plus ipilimumab. The receptors originated from a human donor with non-small cell lung cancer who had stable disease on radiotherapy plus ipilimumab.

The chain recombines TRBV29-1 with TRBJ1-2; TRBD1 aligns across 7 bases. CDR3 size: 16 residues. Germline CDR1 SQVTM, CDR2 ANQGSEA. V dropped 7 bases and J dropped 3; count of bases not matched to a gene: 17. The CDR3 spells CSARGETGETYYGYTF. In nucleotides, the CDR3 is TGCAGCGCTAGGGGGGAAACAGGGGAAACGTACTATGGCTACACCTTC. The full variable domain, in which reference TRBV29-1 and TRBJ1-2 provide the parts outside the CDR3, is SAVISQKPSRDICQRGTSLTIQCQVDSQVTMMFWYRQQPGQSLTLIATANQGSEATYESGFVIDKFPISRPNLTFSTLTVSNMSPEDSSIYLCSARGETGETYYGYTFGSGTRLTVV.

The V and J genes are TRBV7-9 and TRBJ2-1; D gene ambiguous. The length of the CDR3 is 13 residues. Germline V gives CDR1 SEHNR, CDR2 FQNEAQ (reference sequence). Trimming stripped 6 bases from V and 3 bases from J, with 9 bases between. The DNA of the CDR3 is TGTGCCAGCAGTGAACGCGTCTACAATGAGCAGTTCTTC. Protein sequence: CASSERVYNEQFF. The full variable domain, rest sourced from reference TRBV7-9 and TRBJ2-1, is DTGVSQNPRHKITKRGQNVTFRCDPISEHNRLYWYRQTLGQGPEFLTYFQNEAQLEKSRLLSDRFSAERPKGSFSTLEIQRTEQGDSAMYLCASSERVYNEQFFGPGTRLTVL.

The chain recombines TRBV4-1 with TRBJ2-1; 10 bases align to TRBD1. The CDR3 runs 14 residues. J gave up 7 bases and V 3 bases, and 3 bases lay outside the gene matches. Germline-derived CDR1 and CDR2 are MGHRA and YSYEKL. The CDR3: CASSQDRGGNEQFF. The CDR3, as DNA: TGCGCCAGCAGCCAGGACAGGGGGGGAAATGAGCAGTTCTTC.

The chain is built from TRBV7-9 and TRBJ1-6; 9 bases line up with TRBD1. This CDR3 is 17 amino acids long. V trimming: 1 base; J trimming: 8 bases; junction bases outside the gene matches: 9. Germline V gene sequence: CDR1 SEHNR, CDR2 FQNEAQ (reference sequence). The CDR3 spells CASSLVTSRDRDSPLHF. The CDR3 nucleotides read TGTGCCAGCAGCTTAGTGACCTCGAGGGACAGGGATTCACCCCTCCACTTT.

V and J are TRBV6-5 and TRBJ2-1, with unresolved D. The CDR3 loop spans 12 amino acids. Germline values: CDR1 MNHEY, CDR2 SVGAGI. Trimming stripped 2 bases from V and 5 bases from J, with 4 bases between. In DNA, the CDR3 is TGTGCCAGCAGTTACCCGCACAATGAGCAGTTCTTC. Its translation is CASSYPHNEQFF.

The rearrangement joins TRBV5-1 to TRBJ2-2; possibly TRBD2 for D (6 bases). This CDR3 contains 17 residues. With 1 base removed from V and 0 bases from J, the gap between germline ends came to 13 bases. Per germline, CDR1 SGHRS and CDR2 YFSETQ. The DNA of the CDR3 is TGCGCCAGCAGCTTGACTGGAGGGTCTTCGAACACCGGGGAGCTGTTTTTT. Its translation is CASSLTGGSSNTGELFF.